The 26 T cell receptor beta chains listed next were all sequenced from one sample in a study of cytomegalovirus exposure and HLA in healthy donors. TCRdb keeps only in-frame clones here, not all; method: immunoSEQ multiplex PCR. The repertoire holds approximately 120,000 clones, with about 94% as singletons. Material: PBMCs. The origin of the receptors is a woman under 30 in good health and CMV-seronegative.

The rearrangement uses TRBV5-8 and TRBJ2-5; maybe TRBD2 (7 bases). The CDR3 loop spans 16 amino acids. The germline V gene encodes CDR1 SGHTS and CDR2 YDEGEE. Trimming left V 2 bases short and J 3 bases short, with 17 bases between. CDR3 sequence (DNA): TGTGCCAGCAGCTTCGGGGGGCCCGGGGGGAAAGAGACCCAGTACTTC. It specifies CASSFGGPGGKETQYF.

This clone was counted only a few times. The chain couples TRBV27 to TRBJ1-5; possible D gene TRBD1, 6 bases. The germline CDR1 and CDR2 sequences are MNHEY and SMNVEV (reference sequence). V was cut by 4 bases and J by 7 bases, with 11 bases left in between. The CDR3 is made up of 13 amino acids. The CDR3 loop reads CASSYRERQPQHF. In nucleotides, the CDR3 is TGTGCCAGCAGTTACAGGGAGCGGCAGCCCCAGCATTTT.

The CDR3 spells CASSLAGTSAHEQYF. In nucleotides, the CDR3 is TGCGCCAGCAGCTTGGCCGGGACTAGCGCCCACGAGCAGTACTTC. The chain employs TRBV5-1 and TRBJ2-7, with 10 bases aligning to TRBD2. Per the germline V gene, CDR1 is SGHRS and CDR2 is YFSETQ. The CDR3 contains 15 residues. V dropped 0 bases and J dropped 5; count of bases not matched to a gene: 5.

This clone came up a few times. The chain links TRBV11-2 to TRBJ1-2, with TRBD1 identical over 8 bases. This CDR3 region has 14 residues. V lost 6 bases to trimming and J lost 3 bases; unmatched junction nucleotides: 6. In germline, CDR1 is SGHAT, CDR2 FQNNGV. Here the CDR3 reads CASSKMTGDYGYTF. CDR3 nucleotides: TGTGCCAGCAGTAAAATGACAGGGGACTATGGCTACACCTTC.

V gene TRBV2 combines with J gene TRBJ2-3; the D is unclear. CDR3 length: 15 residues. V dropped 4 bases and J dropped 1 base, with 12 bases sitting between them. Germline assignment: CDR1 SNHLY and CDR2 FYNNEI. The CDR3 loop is CASSAPPEGTDTQYF. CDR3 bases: TGTGCCAGCAGTGCCCCCCCAGAAGGCACAGATACGCAGTATTTT.

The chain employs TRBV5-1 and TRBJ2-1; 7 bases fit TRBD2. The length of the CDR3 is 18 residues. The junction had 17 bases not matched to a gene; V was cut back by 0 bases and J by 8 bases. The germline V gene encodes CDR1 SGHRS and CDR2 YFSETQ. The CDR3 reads CASSLGPHRAGAFYEQFF. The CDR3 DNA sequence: TGCGCCAGCAGCTTGGGCCCCCACCGGGCGGGAGCTTTCTATGAGCAGTTCTTC.

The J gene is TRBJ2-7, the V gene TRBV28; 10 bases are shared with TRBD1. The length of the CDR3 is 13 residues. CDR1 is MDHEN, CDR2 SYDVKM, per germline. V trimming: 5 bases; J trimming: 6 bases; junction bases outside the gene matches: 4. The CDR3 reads CASSPGQGGEQYF. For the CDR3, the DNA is TGTGCCAGCAGTCCAGGACAGGGGGGCGAGCAGTACTTC.

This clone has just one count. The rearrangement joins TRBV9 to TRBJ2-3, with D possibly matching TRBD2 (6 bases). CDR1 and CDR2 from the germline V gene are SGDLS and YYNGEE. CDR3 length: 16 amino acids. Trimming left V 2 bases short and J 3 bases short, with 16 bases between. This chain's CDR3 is CASSVGSGAATDTQYF. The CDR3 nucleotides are TGTGCCAGCAGCGTCGGGTCGGGAGCCGCAACAGATACGCAGTATTTT.

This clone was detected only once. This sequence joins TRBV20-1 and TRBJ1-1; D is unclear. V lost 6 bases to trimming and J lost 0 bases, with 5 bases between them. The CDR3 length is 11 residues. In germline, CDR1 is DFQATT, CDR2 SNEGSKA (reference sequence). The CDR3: CSAELNTEAFF. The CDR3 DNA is TGCAGTGCCGAGTTGAACACTGAAGCTTTCTTT.

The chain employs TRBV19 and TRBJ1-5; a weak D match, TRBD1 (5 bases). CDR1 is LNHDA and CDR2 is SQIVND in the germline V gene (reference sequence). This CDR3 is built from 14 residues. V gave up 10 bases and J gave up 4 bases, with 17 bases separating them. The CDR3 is CATTQESENQPQHF. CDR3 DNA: TGTGCCACTACACAGGAATCAGAAAATCAGCCCCAGCATTTT.

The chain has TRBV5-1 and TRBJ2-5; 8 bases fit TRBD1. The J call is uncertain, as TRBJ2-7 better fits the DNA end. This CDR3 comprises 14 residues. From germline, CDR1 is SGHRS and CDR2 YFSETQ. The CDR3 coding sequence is TGCGCCAGCAGCGGACAGGGTTCCTCCTACGAGCAGTACTTC. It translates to CASSGQGSSYEQYF.

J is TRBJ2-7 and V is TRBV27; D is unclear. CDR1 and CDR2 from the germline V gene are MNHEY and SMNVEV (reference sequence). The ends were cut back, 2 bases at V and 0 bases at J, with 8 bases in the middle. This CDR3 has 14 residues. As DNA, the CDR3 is TGTGCCAGCAGTTTAAGCGCCTACTCCTACGAGCAGTACTTC. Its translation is CASSLSAYSYEQYF.

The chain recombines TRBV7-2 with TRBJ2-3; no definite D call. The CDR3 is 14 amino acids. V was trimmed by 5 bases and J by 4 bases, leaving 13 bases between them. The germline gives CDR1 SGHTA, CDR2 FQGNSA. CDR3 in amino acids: CASSPQLTSDTQYF. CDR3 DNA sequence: TGTGCCAGCAGCCCCCAATTGACTTCAGATACGCAGTATTTT. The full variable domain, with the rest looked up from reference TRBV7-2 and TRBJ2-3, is GAGVSQSPSNKVTEKGKDVELRCDPISGHTALYWYRQSLGQGLEFLIYFQGNSAPDKSGLPSDRFSAERTGGSVSTLTIQRTQQEDSAVYLCASSPQLTSDTQYFGPGTRLTVL.

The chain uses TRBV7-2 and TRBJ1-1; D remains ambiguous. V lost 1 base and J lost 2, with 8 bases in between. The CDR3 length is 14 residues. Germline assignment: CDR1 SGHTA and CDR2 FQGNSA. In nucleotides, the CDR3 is TGTGCCAGCAGCTTAGTTATGGGCAACACTGAAGCTTTCTTT. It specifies CASSLVMGNTEAFF.

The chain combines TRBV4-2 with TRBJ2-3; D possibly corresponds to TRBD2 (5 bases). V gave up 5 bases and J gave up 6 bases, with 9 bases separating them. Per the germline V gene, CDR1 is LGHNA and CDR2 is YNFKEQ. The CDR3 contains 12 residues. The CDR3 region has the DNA TGTGCCAGCAGCGGTTCGGGGGATACGCAGTATTTT. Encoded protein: CASSGSGDTQYF.

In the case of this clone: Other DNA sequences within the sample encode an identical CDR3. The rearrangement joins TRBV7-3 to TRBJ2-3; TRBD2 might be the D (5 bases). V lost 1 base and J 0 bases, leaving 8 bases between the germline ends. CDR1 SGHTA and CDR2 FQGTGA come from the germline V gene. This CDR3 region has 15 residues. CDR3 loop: CASSLIRGSTDTQYF. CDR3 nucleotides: TGTGCCAGCAGCTTAATCCGGGGTAGCACAGATACGCAGTATTTT. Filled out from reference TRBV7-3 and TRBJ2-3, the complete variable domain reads GAGVSQTPSNKVTEKGKYVELRCDPISGHTALYWYRQSLGQGPEFLIYFQGTGAADDSGLPNDRFFAVRPEGSVSTLKIQRTERGDSAVYLCASSLIRGSTDTQYFGPGTRLTVL.

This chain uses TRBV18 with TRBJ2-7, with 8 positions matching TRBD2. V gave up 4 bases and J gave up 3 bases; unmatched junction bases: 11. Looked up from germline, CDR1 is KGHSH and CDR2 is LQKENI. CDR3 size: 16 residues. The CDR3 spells CASSRTRLAIDYEQYF. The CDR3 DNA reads TGTGCCAGCTCACGGACAAGACTAGCGATTGACTACGAGCAGTACTTC.

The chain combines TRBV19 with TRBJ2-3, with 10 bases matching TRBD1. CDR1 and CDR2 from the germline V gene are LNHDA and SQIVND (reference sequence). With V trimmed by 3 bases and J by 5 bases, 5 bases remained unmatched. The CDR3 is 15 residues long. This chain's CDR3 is CASSIAGQGVDTQYF. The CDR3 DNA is TGTGCCAGTAGTATCGCCGGACAGGGGGTAGATACGCAGTATTTT.

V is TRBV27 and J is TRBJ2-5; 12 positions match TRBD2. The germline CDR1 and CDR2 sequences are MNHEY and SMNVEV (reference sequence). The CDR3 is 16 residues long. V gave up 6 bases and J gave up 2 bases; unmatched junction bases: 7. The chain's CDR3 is CASSKLAGGPQETQYF. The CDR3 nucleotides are TGTGCCAGCAGCAAACTAGCGGGAGGACCTCAAGAGACCCAGTACTTC.

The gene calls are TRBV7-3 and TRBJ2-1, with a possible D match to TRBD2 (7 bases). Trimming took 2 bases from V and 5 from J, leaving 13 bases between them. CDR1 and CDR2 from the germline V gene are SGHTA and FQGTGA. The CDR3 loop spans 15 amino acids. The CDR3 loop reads CASSLVAGADNEQFF. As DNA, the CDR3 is TGTGCCAGCAGCTTAGTCGCGGGGGCAGACAATGAGCAGTTCTTC. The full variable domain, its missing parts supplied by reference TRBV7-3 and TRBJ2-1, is GAGVSQTPSNKVTEKGKYVELRCDPISGHTALYWYRQSLGQGPEFLIYFQGTGAADDSGLPNDRFFAVRPEGSVSTLKIQRTERGDSAVYLCASSLVAGADNEQFFGPGTRLTVL.

CDR3 coding DNA: TGTGCCAGCGCCCAGGGACAGGGAGGAGAAAAACTGTTTTTT. Its translation: CASAQGQGGEKLFF. The rearrangement links TRBV18 to TRBJ1-4; the match to TRBD1 covers 9 bases. V lost 8 bases to trimming and J lost 8 bases; unmatched junction nucleotides: 9. The CDR3 sequence is 14 residues long. The germline V gene has CDR1 KGHSH and CDR2 LQKENI. The entire variable domain, with the rest obtained from reference TRBV18 and TRBJ1-4, is as follows: NAGVMQNPRHLVRRRGQEARLRCSPMKGHSHVYWYRQLPEEGLKFMVYLQKENIIDESGMPKERFSAEFPKEGPSILRIQQVVRGDSAAYFCASAQGQGGEKLFFGSGTQLSVL.

For the CDR3, the DNA is TGTGCCAGCTCCGGCGGGGGGGAAGATACGCAGTATTTT. Translation gives CASSGGGEDTQYF. The chain links TRBV9 to TRBJ2-3, with 9 bases fitting TRBD2. The ends lost 7 bases at V and 5 bases at J; junction bases unmatched: 5. The CDR3 loop spans 13 amino acids. The germline CDR1 and CDR2 sequences are SGDLS and YYNGEE.

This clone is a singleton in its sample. DNA of the CDR3: TGTGCCAGCAGAAAAACATGGGGGGGGCCGGAGGAGACCCAGTACTTC. It is translated as CASRKTWGGPEETQYF. V usage is TRBV27 and J usage is TRBJ2-5; D may be TRBD2 (7 bases). CDR3 size: 16 residues. Germline V CDR1 and CDR2: MNHEY, SMNVEV (reference sequence). Trimming took 6 bases from V and 5 from J, leaving 22 bases between them.

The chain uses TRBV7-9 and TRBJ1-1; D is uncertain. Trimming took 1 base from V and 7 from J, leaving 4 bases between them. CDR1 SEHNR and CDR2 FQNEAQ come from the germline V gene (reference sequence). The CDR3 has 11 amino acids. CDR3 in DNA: TGTGCCAGCAGCTTAGGGAGTGAAGCTTTCTTT. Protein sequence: CASSLGSEAFF.

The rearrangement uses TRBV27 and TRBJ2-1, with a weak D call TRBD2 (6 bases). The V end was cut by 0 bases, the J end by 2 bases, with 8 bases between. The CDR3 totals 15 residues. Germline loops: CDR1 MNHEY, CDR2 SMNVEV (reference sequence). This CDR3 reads CASSLSGGPYNEQFF. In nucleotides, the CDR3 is TGTGCCAGCAGTTTATCGGGGGGACCCTACAATGAGCAGTTCTTC.

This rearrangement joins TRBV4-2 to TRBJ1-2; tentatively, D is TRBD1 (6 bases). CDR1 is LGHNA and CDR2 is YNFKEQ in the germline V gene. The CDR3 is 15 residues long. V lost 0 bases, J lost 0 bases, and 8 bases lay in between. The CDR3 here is CASSQEGDTNYGYTF. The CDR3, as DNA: TGTGCCAGCAGCCAAGAGGGGGACACTAACTATGGCTACACCTTC.